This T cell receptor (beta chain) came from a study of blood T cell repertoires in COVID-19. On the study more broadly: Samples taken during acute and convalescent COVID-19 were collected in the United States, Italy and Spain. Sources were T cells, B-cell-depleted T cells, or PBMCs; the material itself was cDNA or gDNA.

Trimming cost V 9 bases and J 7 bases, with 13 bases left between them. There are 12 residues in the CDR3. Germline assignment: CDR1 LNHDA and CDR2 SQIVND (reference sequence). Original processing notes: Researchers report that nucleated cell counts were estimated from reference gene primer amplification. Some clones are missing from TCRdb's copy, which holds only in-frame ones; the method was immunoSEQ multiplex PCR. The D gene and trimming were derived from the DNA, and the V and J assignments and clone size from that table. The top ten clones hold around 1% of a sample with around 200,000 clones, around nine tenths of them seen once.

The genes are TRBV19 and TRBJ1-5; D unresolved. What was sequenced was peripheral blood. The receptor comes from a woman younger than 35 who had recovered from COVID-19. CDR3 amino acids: CARSQQSQPQHF. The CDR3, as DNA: TGTGCCAGGTCGCAACAGAGCCAGCCCCAGCATTTT.